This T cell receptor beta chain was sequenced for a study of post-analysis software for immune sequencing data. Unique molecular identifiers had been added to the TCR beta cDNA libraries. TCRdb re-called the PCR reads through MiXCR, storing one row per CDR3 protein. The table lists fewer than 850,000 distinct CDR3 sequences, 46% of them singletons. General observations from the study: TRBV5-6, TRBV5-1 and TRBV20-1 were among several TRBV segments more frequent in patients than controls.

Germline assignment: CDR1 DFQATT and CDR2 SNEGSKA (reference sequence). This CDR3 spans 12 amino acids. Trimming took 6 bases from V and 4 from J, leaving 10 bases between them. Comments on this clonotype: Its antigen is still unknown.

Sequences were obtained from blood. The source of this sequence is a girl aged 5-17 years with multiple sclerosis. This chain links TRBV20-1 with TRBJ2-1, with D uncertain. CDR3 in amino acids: CSAPFGYNEQFF. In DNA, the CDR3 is TGCAGTGCCCCCTTCGGATACAATGAGCAGTTCTTC.